This T cell receptor (beta chain) originates from a study of blood T cell repertoires in COVID-19. Original handling: Scientists estimated how many nucleated cells there were by amplifying reference gene primers. The data were produced by immunoSEQ multiplex PCR, yet TCRdb's version contains in-frame clones alone and is incomplete. The DNA was the basis for D and trimming; V, J and clone size are from that table. This table holds roughly 360,000 clones, around 87% found once. Germline values: CDR1 SGDLS, CDR2 YYNGEE. V lost 3 bases, J lost 2 bases, and 10 bases stayed unmatched. The CDR3 spans 17 residues. Participants' reported clinical history set cohort assignment. Recovered Cohort 3 donors showed two negative PCRs, clearance, or symptom resolution.

The sequenced material came from PBMCs or T cells enriched from blood (not recorded which). The V and J genes are TRBV9 and TRBJ1-4; TRBD1 matches at 7 bases. This clonotype was sampled from a man aged 30 to 39 who had recovered from COVID-19. The CDR3 region has the DNA TGTGCCAGCAGCGCCAGGGGGAGGACTACTACTAATGAAAAACTGTTTTTT. It codes for CASSARGRTTTNEKLFF.